These T cell receptor beta chains were read from a single sample in a study of T cells in tuberculosis. Produced via immunoSEQ multiplex PCR; TCRdb's table is partial and in-frame only. The top ten hold 2.4% of the sample, which has 25,000 to 35,000 clones, roughly 95% seen once. Material for sequencing was PBMCs. Receptor source: a donor aged 10-29 years with latent tuberculosis or without tuberculosis infection. CDR3s include the opening cysteine and the closing phenylalanine or tryptophan. D genes are given only for firm matches. Not every row has a clone size; where given, it reads once, few, many or a size class.

v_gene,d_gene,j_gene,abundance,len,CDR3aa,CDR3nt
TRBV15,NA,TRBJ1-2,NA,14,CATRTTLEVSGYTF,TGTGCCACCAGAACCACTTTGGAGGTATCTGGCTACACCTTC
TRBV28,NA,TRBJ2-1,NA,12,CASSFGVNEQFF,TGTGCCAGCAGTTTCGGGGTTAATGAGCAGTTCTTC
TRBV5-1,TRBD1,TRBJ2-7,NA,13,CASSSPGQGPQYF,TGCGCCAGCAGCTCCCCGGGACAGGGCCCCCAGTACTTC
TRBV7-9,NA,TRBJ1-2,NA,14,CASSPPGANYGYTF,TGTGCCAGCAGTCCTCCTGGGGCCAACTATGGCTACACCTTC
TRBV4-2,TRBD1,TRBJ1-1,once,15,CASTAGTGVRGGAFF,TGTGCCAGCACCGCCGGGACAGGGGTTCGTGGAGGAGCTTTCTTT
TRBV18,NA,TRBJ1-2,NA,16,CASSNNRDTGLNGYTF,TGTGCCAGCTCAAATAACCGGGACACAGGCTTGAATGGCTACACCTTC
TRBV30,NA,TRBJ2-7,NA,15,CAWRSLLAVSYEQYF,TGTGCCTGGAGGTCCCTCCTAGCTGTATCCTACGAGCAGTACTTC
TRBV6-1,NA,TRBJ2-5,NA,16,CASSVVGGLKQETQYF,TGTGCCAGCAGTGTCGTCGGGGGATTGAAGCAAGAGACCCAGTACTTC
TRBV11-3,TRBD1,TRBJ2-2,NA,15,CASSFGTGNTGELFF,TGTGCCAGCAGCTTTGGGACAGGGAACACCGGGGAGCTGTTTTTT
TRBV6-9,TRBD2,TRBJ2-3,NA,13,CASSYREGDTQYF,TGTGCCAGCAGTTACCGGGAGGGGGATACGCAGTATTTT
TRBV5-4,NA,TRBJ2-7,NA,12,CASSTGSSEQYF,TGTGCCAGCAGCACAGGGTCCTCCGAGCAGTACTTC
TRBV5-4,NA,TRBJ1-2,NA,14,CASSLWSGNYGYTF,TGTGCCAGCAGCTTGTGGTCAGGGAACTATGGCTACACCTTC
TRBV10-3,NA,TRBJ2-3,NA,14,CAISAGLTTDTQYF,TGTGCCATCAGTGCGGGACTTACCACAGATACGCAGTATTTT
TRBV10-2,NA,TRBJ1-2,NA,13,CASSESSLRGYTF,TGCGCCAGCAGTGAGTCGAGTCTTCGGGGCTACACCTTC
TRBV6-1,TRBD1,TRBJ2-5,NA,15,CASSEPGQVIETQYF,TGTGCCAGCAGTGAACCGGGACAGGTCATAGAGACCCAGTACTTC
TRBV6-9,TRBD2,TRBJ2-5,NA,12,CATPSGQETQYF,TGTGCCACTCCTAGCGGACAAGAGACCCAGTACTTC
TRBV7-9,TRBD2,TRBJ2-1,NA,16,CASSFYLAGVGNEQFF,TGTGCCAGCAGCTTTTACCTAGCGGGAGTCGGTAATGAGCAGTTCTTC
TRBV21-1,NA,TRBJ1-4,NA,15,CASSLGTGLSEKLFF,TGTGCCAGCAGCCTAGGGACAGGGCTTAGCGAAAAACTGTTTTTT
TRBV4-3,NA,TRBJ1-3,once,16,CASSQDWKGPGNTIYF,TGCGCCAGCAGCCAAGATTGGAAGGGGCCCGGAAACACCATATATTTT
TRBV2,NA,TRBJ1-1,NA,11,CASSYNREAFF,TGTGCCAGCAGCTACAACAGGGAAGCTTTCTTT
TRBV2,TRBD2,TRBJ2-1,NA,14,CASSGTGGYNEQFF,TGTGCCAGCAGTGGTACGGGAGGATACAATGAGCAGTTCTTC
TRBV6-5,TRBD2,TRBJ2-5,NA,12,CATGTRRETQYF,TGTGCCACCGGGACTAGGCGGGAGACCCAGTACTTC
TRBV4-1,NA,TRBJ1-5,once,16,CASSETETQGYQPQHF,TGCGCCAGCAGCGAAACCGAGACCCAGGGCTATCAGCCCCAGCATTTT
TRBV28,NA,TRBJ2-7,NA,14,CASSLGGNLDEQYF,TGTGCCAGCAGTTTGGGGGGAAACCTGGACGAGCAGTACTTC
TRBV19,NA,TRBJ1-1,NA,13,CASSTAANTEAFF,TGTGCCAGTAGCACAGCGGCAAACACTGAAGCTTTCTTT
TRBV5-4,NA,TRBJ1-1,NA,14,CASSLEGGRSEAFF,TGTGCCAGCAGCTTGGAGGGAGGGAGGTCTGAAGCTTTCTTT
TRBV6-4,NA,TRBJ2-1,NA,16,CASSASGGWTYNEQFF,TGTGCCAGCAGCGCTTCTGGGGGGTGGACCTACAATGAGCAGTTCTTC
TRBV4-2,TRBD1,TRBJ1-2,NA,16,CASSQAGTGGVWGYTF,TGTGCCAGCAGCCAGGCCGGGACAGGGGGCGTTTGGGGCTACACCTTC
TRBV7-2,TRBD2,TRBJ2-1,NA,13,CASSSDGLAGLFF,TGTGCCAGCAGCTCGGACGGACTAGCGGGGTTGTTCTTC
TRBV5-1,NA,TRBJ2-7,NA,12,CASSPGLYEQYF,TGCGCCAGCAGCCCGGGGTTATACGAGCAGTACTTC
TRBV7-3,NA,TRBJ2-2,NA,13,CASSFGVSGELFF,TGTGCCAGCAGCTTTGGAGTGTCCGGGGAGCTGTTTTTT
TRBV25-1,TRBD1,TRBJ2-7,NA,15,CASSESDRGLYEQYF,TGTGCCAGCAGTGAATCTGACAGGGGGTTGTACGAGCAGTACTTC
TRBV25-1,NA,TRBJ2-5,NA,13,CASSWGGGETQYF,TGTGCCAGCAGCTGGGGAGGGGGGGAGACCCAGTACTTC
TRBV25-1,TRBD2,TRBJ2-5,NA,17,CASSEGIAGGKRETQYF,TGTGCCAGCAGTGAGGGGATAGCGGGAGGGAAACGAGAGACCCAGTACTTC
TRBV6-1,TRBD1,TRBJ2-5,NA,14,CASSVQGDQETQYF,TGTGCCAGCAGTGTACAGGGGGATCAGGAGACCCAGTACTTC
TRBV5-1,TRBD1,TRBJ2-7,NA,15,CASSLEGRGHGEQYF,TGCGCCAGCAGCTTGGAAGGCAGGGGGCACGGCGAGCAGTACTTC
TRBV5-6,NA,TRBJ1-3,NA,15,CASSLVGPSGNTIYF,TGTGCCAGCAGCTTGGTTGGGCCCTCTGGAAACACCATATATTTT
TRBV11-3,TRBD2,TRBJ2-5,NA,18,CASSLRTSGGGPQETQYF,TGTGCCAGCAGCTTACGGACTAGCGGGGGAGGCCCCCAAGAGACCCAGTACTTC
TRBV6-6,TRBD1,TRBJ1-4,NA,16,CASSYGTGGRVEKLFF,TGTGCCAGCAGTTACGGGACAGGGGGCAGAGTTGAAAAACTGTTTTTT
TRBV6-4,NA,TRBJ1-1,NA,13,CASSTDRNTEAFF,TGTGCCAGCAGTACAGACAGAAACACTGAAGCTTTCTTT
TRBV7-6,NA,TRBJ2-5,NA,14,CASSPPTGAWTQYF,TGTGCCAGCAGCCCGCCTACAGGTGCCTGGACCCAGTACTTC
TRBV29-1,TRBD1,TRBJ1-2,NA,11,CSGGQGDGYTF,TGCAGCGGCGGACAGGGTGATGGCTACACCTTC
TRBV6-5,NA,TRBJ2-7,NA,13,CASSGDSRYEQYF,TGTGCCAGCAGTGGGGACTCTCGCTACGAGCAGTACTTC
TRBV5-4,TRBD1,TRBJ1-6,NA,18,CASSAGQGSSSYNSPLHF,TGTGCCAGCAGCGCGGGACAGGGGAGTAGCTCCTATAATTCACCCCTCCACTTT
TRBV9,NA,TRBJ2-5,once,15,CASSVEGGHQETQYF,TGTGCCAGCAGCGTAGAGGGGGGGCACCAAGAGACCCAGTACTTC
TRBV4-2,TRBD2,TRBJ2-3,NA,16,CASSPLAGGPGDTQYF,TGTGCCAGCAGCCCACTAGCGGGGGGGCCTGGAGATACGCAGTATTTT
TRBV7-9,NA,TRBJ1-1,NA,17,CASTLFGREGANTEAFF,TGTGCCAGCACCTTGTTTGGGCGCGAAGGGGCGAACACTGAAGCTTTCTTT
TRBV5-1,NA,TRBJ2-7,once,15,CASSPQGFSSYEQYF,TGCGCCAGCAGCCCCCAGGGCTTCAGCTCCTACGAGCAGTACTTC
TRBV10-2,NA,TRBJ1-6,NA,13,CASSESTGSPLHF,TGCGCCAGCAGTGAGTCGACTGGATCACCCCTCCACTTT
TRBV15,NA,TRBJ2-7,NA,13,CATSVQETYEQYF,TGTGCCACCAGCGTACAGGAGACCTACGAGCAGTACTTC